A single sample is the source of the 32 T cell receptor beta chains below, sequenced in a study of human T cells and chemical hapten exposure. Regarding time point: patch test 1, 2 weeks after DPC sensitization. Treatment of the sample: therapeutic diphenylcyclopropenone sensitization with weekly scalp DPC. TCRdb used MiXCR to reprocess the RACE reads, holding one entry per CDR3 protein. The sample has 150,000 to 200,000 distinct CDR3 sequences, more than 14% seen once; the top ten hold 1.7%. The sequencing here drew on whole blood, taken in connection with sensitization to the hapten diphenylcyclopropenone (DPC). These receptors were collected from a woman in her thirties with alopecia areata. Some clones in this sample may be carry-over from other donors' samples.

This clonotype was counted only a few times. The chain uses TRBV30 and TRBJ1-1; D is unresolved. The germline V and J ends were trimmed by 2 bases and 1 base, with 11 bases remaining between them. Germline loops: CDR1 GTSNPN, CDR2 SVGIG (reference sequence). The CDR3 spans 14 residues. The CDR3 region has the DNA TGTGCCTGGAGTCGGTCCATAAAGAACACTGAAGCTTTCTTT. Its translation: CAWSRSIKNTEAFF.

This clonotype was seen only a few times. The genes are TRBV7-2 and TRBJ2-7; D unclear. The CDR3 loop spans 15 amino acids. The V end was cut by 5 bases, the J end by 1 base, with 15 bases between. Per the germline V gene, CDR1 is SGHTA and CDR2 is FQGNSA. The chain's CDR3 is CASSRGPSGSYEQYF. DNA of the CDR3: TGTGCCAGCAGCCGCGGCCCATCAGGATCCTACGAGCAGTACTTC.

The rearrangement links TRBV12-3 or TRBV12-4 to TRBJ2-1; D unresolved. The CDR3 runs 13 residues. Deletions cut 3 bases from V and 14 bases from J, with 17 bases between. CDR3 DNA: TGTGCCAGCAGTTTTATGGCCGGTAACGATAAGTTCTTC. It is translated as CASSFMAGNDKFF.

The chain links TRBV29-1 to TRBJ2-5, with D possibly matching TRBD2 (7 bases). This CDR3 spans 13 amino acids. V gave up 7 bases and J gave up 5 bases, with 17 bases separating them. CDR1 and CDR2 from the germline V gene are SQVTM and ANQGSEA. CDR3 loop: CSAFGGGLETQYF. CDR3 bases: TGCAGCGCCTTTGGGGGGGGCTTGGAGACCCAGTACTTC.

This clonotype was detected ten times or more. This rearrangement joins TRBV28 to TRBJ1-6, with a possible D match to TRBD1 (5 bases). The length of the CDR3 is 16 residues. Germline loops: CDR1 MDHEN, CDR2 SYDVKM. The V and J ends lost 4 bases and 7 bases respectively, with 17 bases between them. CDR3 sequence: CASSSQPGTVNSPLHF. The CDR3 DNA follows: TGTGCCAGCAGTTCACAACCCGGGACGGTAAATTCACCCCTCCACTTT.

The V and J genes are TRBV6-2 or TRBV6-3 and TRBJ2-3; D remains ambiguous. Germline V gene sequence: CDR1 MNHEY, CDR2 SVGEGT. The CDR3 runs to 15 residues. V was shortened by 5 bases and J by 0 bases, with 12 bases between the two germline ends. The CDR3 loop is CASSPYRMSTDTQYF. CDR3 bases: TGTGCCAGCAGTCCCTACCGGATGAGCACAGATACGCAGTATTTT.

This clonotype came up many times. The rearrangement uses TRBV7-9 and TRBJ1-6, with unresolved D. This CDR3 has 13 residues. V was trimmed by 3 bases and J by 7 bases, leaving 7 bases between them. Germline V gene lookup returns CDR1 SEHNR and CDR2 FQNEAQ (reference sequence). This CDR3 reads CASSLENNSPLHF. The CDR3 DNA sequence: TGTGCCAGCAGCTTGGAAAACAATTCACCCCTCCACTTT.

V is TRBV11-2 and J is TRBJ2-7; either TRBD1 or TRBD2 may fit D (5 bases each). Per germline, CDR1 SGHAT and CDR2 FQNNGV. The germline V and J ends were trimmed by 5 bases and 3 bases, with 17 bases remaining between them. The CDR3 runs 15 residues. Here the CDR3 reads CASSEMGDGYYEQYF. In nucleotides, the CDR3 is TGTGCCAGCAGCGAGATGGGGGACGGATACTACGAGCAGTACTTC.

The gene calls are TRBV7-8 and TRBJ2-1; 7 nucleotides align to TRBD1. The length of the CDR3 is 15 residues. CDR1 SGHVS and CDR2 FQNEAQ come from the germline V gene. Trimming at V came to 2 bases and at J to 4 bases, leaving 5 bases not matched to a gene. Here the CDR3 reads CASSLIQGTYNEQFF. CDR3 in DNA: TGTGCCAGCAGCTTAATACAGGGGACGTACAATGAGCAGTTCTTC.

The chain combines TRBV6-2 or TRBV6-3 with TRBJ2-1; D is possibly TRBD2 (5 bases). Per germline, CDR1 MNHEY and CDR2 SVGEGT. V lost 6 bases and J 8 bases, leaving 8 bases between the germline ends. The CDR3 runs 11 residues. CDR3 coding DNA: TGTGCCAGCAGAATAGCGTATGAGCAGTTCTTC. It is translated as CASRIAYEQFF.

This clonotype was detected ten times or more. The chain links TRBV20-1 to TRBJ1-5; D may be TRBD1 (6 bases). The CDR3 length is 16 residues. CDR1 and CDR2 (germline): DFQATT, SNEGSKA (reference sequence). The germline V and J ends were trimmed by 6 bases and 2 bases, with 20 bases remaining between them. The DNA of the CDR3 is TGCAGTGCAGAGGGGGGAGCGGCCTATGGCAATCAGCCCCAGCATTTT. Translated: CSAEGGAAYGNQPQHF.

This clonotype was observed at least ten times. V and J are TRBV12-3 or TRBV12-4 and TRBJ1-5; D possibly corresponds to TRBD1 (5 bases). This CDR3 contains 14 residues. Trimming removed 5 bases from V and 4 bases from J, with 12 bases in between. The CDR3 is CASSQAGSNQPQHF. The CDR3 DNA reads as TGTGCCAGCAGTCAGGCAGGGTCAAATCAGCCCCAGCATTTT.

This clonotype was seen at least ten times. The CDR3 sequence: CASSRPGNPSYEQYF. Written as DNA, the CDR3 is TGTGCCAGCAGTCGGCCTGGGAACCCCAGCTACGAGCAGTACTTC. The chain combines TRBV7-9 with TRBJ2-7; D uncertain. The V end lost 6 bases, the J end lost 3 bases, and 18 bases lay between the germline ends. The CDR3 has 15 residues. Per the germline V gene, CDR1 is SEHNR and CDR2 is FQNEAQ (reference sequence). Full variable domain (remainder filled in from reference TRBV7-9 and TRBJ2-7): DTGVSQNPRHKITKRGQNVTFRCDPISEHNRLYWYRQTLGQGPEFLTYFQNEAQLEKSRLLSDRFSAERPKGSFSTLEIQRTEQGDSAMYLCASSRPGNPSYEQYFGPGTRLTVT.

This clonotype was counted only a few times. The rearrangement links TRBV29-1 to TRBJ1-1; 9 nucleotides line up with TRBD1. CDR3 size: 14 residues. With 5 bases clipped from V and 8 bases from J, the junction kept 12 bases outside the gene matches. In germline, CDR1 is SQVTM, CDR2 ANQGSEA. CDR3 nucleotide sequence: TGCAGCGTTAAAGGCGGGACAGGGCCACGGGAAGCTTTCTTT. It encodes CSVKGGTGPREAFF. The variable domain in full, with the rest retrieved from reference TRBV29-1 and TRBJ1-1, is SAVISQKPSRDICQRGTSLTIQCQVDSQVTMMFWYRQQPGQSLTLIATANQGSEATYESGFVIDKFPISRPNLTFSTLTVSNMSPEDSSIYLCSVKGGTGPREAFFGQGTRLTVV.

The chain has TRBV9 and TRBJ2-6; D is unclear. The CDR3 has 15 amino acids. The V end lost 1 base, the J end lost 0 bases, and 5 bases lay between the germline ends. CDR1 is SGDLS and CDR2 is YYNGEE in the germline V gene. Written as DNA, the CDR3 is TGTGCCAGCAGCGTATCCAACTCTGGGGCCAACGTCCTGACTTTC. This codes for CASSVSNSGANVLTF.

This clonotype appeared many times. The chain combines TRBV6-2 or TRBV6-3 with TRBJ2-5; D is undetermined. The germline V and J ends were trimmed by 6 bases and 5 bases, with 13 bases remaining between them. CDR1 is MNHEY, CDR2 SVGEGT, per germline. The CDR3 runs to 13 residues. CDR3 sequence (DNA): TGTGCCAGCAGCCAACCCCCACAGGAGACCCAGTACTTC. Translation: CASSQPPQETQYF.

This clonotype was seen a handful of times. The CDR3 is CSASGRERGGDTQYF. The DNA for the CDR3 is TGCAGTGCTAGCGGGAGAGAGAGGGGGGGAGATACGCAGTATTTT. The V call is TRBV20-1, the J call TRBJ2-3; D may be TRBD2 (7 bases). Germline V lookup: CDR1 DFQATT, CDR2 SNEGSKA (reference sequence). The CDR3 runs to 15 residues. The ends were cut back, 3 bases at V and 5 bases at J, with 18 bases in the middle.

The sample holds many counts of this clonotype. The V and J genes are TRBV9 and TRBJ1-2; D is unresolved. This CDR3 contains 14 residues. With 5 bases removed from V and 4 bases from J, the gap between germline ends came to 15 bases. Germline assignment: CDR1 SGDLS and CDR2 YYNGEE. CDR3 protein: CASSAEEGIYGYTF. CDR3 DNA: TGTGCCAGCAGTGCCGAAGAAGGGATCTATGGCTACACCTTC.

The chain carries TRBV4-1 and TRBJ1-1; TRBD1 is a possible D gene (6 bases). The CDR3 totals 15 residues. V dropped 2 bases and J dropped 4 bases, with 14 bases sitting between them. Germline V gene lookup returns CDR1 MGHRA and CDR2 YSYEKL. CDR3 nucleotides: TGCGCCAGCAGCCAACGAACAGAGGGGGTCACTGAAGCTTTCTTT. Translation gives CASSQRTEGVTEAFF.

This clonotype appeared many times. The chain combines TRBV7-9 with TRBJ2-3; the match to TRBD2 covers 9 bases. The CDR3 is made up of 16 amino acids. CDR1 SEHNR and CDR2 FQNEAQ come from the germline V gene (reference sequence). Germline trimming cut 4 bases from V and 5 bases from J; bases unmatched to any gene: 10. In DNA form, the CDR3 reads TGTGCCAGCAGCTCGTTCAGCGGGAGGTATGGAGATACGCAGTATTTT. It codes for CASSSFSGRYGDTQYF.

This clonotype was observed many times. The chain links TRBV24-1 to TRBJ1-6; 7 bases are a match to TRBD1. CDR1 is KGHDR, CDR2 SFDVKD, per germline. The CDR3 is 14 amino acids. The junction had 5 bases not matched to a gene; V was cut back by 6 bases and J by 7 bases. This chain's CDR3 is CATSSAGGNSPLHF. The CDR3 DNA sequence: TGTGCCACCAGTTCGGCAGGGGGAAATTCACCCCTCCACTTT.

This clonotype was counted only a few times. This chain connects TRBV20-1 to TRBJ2-1, with a weak D call TRBD2 (6 bases). V was clipped by 3 bases and J by 0 bases, with 9 bases between them. CDR1 and CDR2 from the germline V gene are DFQATT and SNEGSKA (reference sequence). The CDR3 has 14 amino acids. The CDR3 region is CSASKRVSYNEQFF. CDR3 nucleotide sequence: TGCAGTGCTAGTAAGCGGGTCTCCTACAATGAGCAGTTCTTC.

There are a few counts of this clonotype. V and J are TRBV5-1 and TRBJ2-1, with TRBD2 identical over 7 bases. Germline V gene lookup returns CDR1 SGHRS and CDR2 YFSETQ. The CDR3 has 16 residues. The J segment lost 2 bases and the V segment lost 2 bases, leaving 7 bases of the junction unmatched. The CDR3 region has the DNA TGCGCCAGCAGCTTATGGACCCGGGGGGCCTACAATGAGCAGTTCTTC. This encodes CASSLWTRGAYNEQFF.

This clonotype occurred a few times. CDR3: CASSPSGASRPGTQYF. The DNA for the CDR3 is TGTGCCAGCAGCCCCTCGGGAGCGTCCCGCCCGGGGACCCAGTACTTC. The rearrangement uses TRBV7-9 and TRBJ2-5; weak D call: TRBD2 (6 bases). V gave up 5 bases and J gave up 7 bases, with 23 bases separating them. The CDR3 totals 16 residues. CDR1 is SEHNR and CDR2 is FQNEAQ in the germline V gene (reference sequence).

The table lists this clonotype with many counts. The genes are TRBV4-2 and TRBJ2-5; D remains ambiguous. The CDR3 runs to 12 residues. Between the trimmed V and J ends, which lost 3 bases and 2 bases, there was a span of 4 bases. Germline values: CDR1 LGHNA, CDR2 YNFKEQ. This CDR3 reads CASSQNQETQYF. DNA for the CDR3: TGTGCCAGCAGCCAGAATCAAGAGACCCAGTACTTC.

The gene calls are TRBV20-1 and TRBJ2-3; D is undetermined. The CDR3 runs 13 residues. Between the trimmed V and J ends, which lost 0 bases and 5 bases, there was a span of 9 bases. Germline CDR1 DFQATT, CDR2 SNEGSKA (reference sequence). Written as DNA, the CDR3 is TGCAGTGCTAGAGAAGGGTTGAGAGATACGCAGTATTTT. As protein: CSAREGLRDTQYF.

This clonotype was counted between two and nine times. The rearrangement uses TRBV15 and TRBJ2-3, with D uncertain. V shed 0 bases and J shed 1 base, with 11 bases lying between them. Germline CDR1 LNHNV, CDR2 YYDKDF (reference sequence). The CDR3 sequence is 16 residues long. The chain's CDR3 is CATSRDLQRGTDTQYF. CDR3 in DNA: TGTGCCACCAGCAGAGATCTCCAGCGAGGCACAGATACGCAGTATTTT.

This rearrangement joins TRBV11-2 to TRBJ2-7; 7 positions match TRBD2. Germline V lookup: CDR1 SGHAT, CDR2 FQNNGV. The CDR3 loop spans 14 amino acids. V gave up 5 bases and J gave up 6 bases; unmatched junction bases: 10. The DNA of the CDR3 is TGTGCCAGCAGCGGGGGGGTACAGGCGGGCGAGCAGTACTTC. Translated: CASSGGVQAGEQYF.

In its sample, this clonotype was seen a few times. J is TRBJ2-6 and V is TRBV4-3, with 12 positions matching TRBD2. This CDR3 contains 19 residues. V shed 1 base and J 4 bases; nucleotides not matched to a gene: 8. Germline CDR1 is LGHNA and CDR2 is YSLEER. The CDR3: CASSQAPSGGATGANVLTF. The DNA of the CDR3 is TGCGCCAGCAGCCAAGCCCCTAGCGGGGGGGCTACCGGGGCCAACGTCCTGACTTTC.

The chain joins TRBV6-2 or TRBV6-3 to TRBJ2-5; D is possibly TRBD1 (6 bases). Trimming stripped 0 bases from V and 1 base from J, with 9 bases between. Germline CDR1 is MNHEY and CDR2 is SVGEGT. This CDR3 comprises 15 residues. Here the CDR3 DNA reads TGTGCCAGCAGTTACTCGGGGACATTCCAAGAGACCCAGTACTTC. As protein: CASSYSGTFQETQYF.

The CDR3 DNA is TGTGCCAGCAGGCCAGGGGTCTATGGCTACACCTTC. Its protein is CASRPGVYGYTF. The rearrangement uses TRBV28 and TRBJ1-2; D may be TRBD1 (6 bases). Germline CDR1 is MDHEN and CDR2 is SYDVKM. The CDR3 contains 12 residues. Deletions cut 6 bases from V and 4 bases from J, with 9 bases between.

This clonotype was picked up many times. V and J are TRBV4-2 and TRBJ1-1; TRBD1 is a possible D gene (5 bases). CDR3 size: 13 residues. Germline CDR1 LGHNA, CDR2 YNFKEQ. V lost 1 base, J lost 7 bases, and 10 bases lay in between. CDR3 amino acids: CASSQVSQGEAFF. In DNA form, the CDR3 reads TGTGCCAGCAGCCAAGTGTCTCAGGGTGAAGCTTTCTTT.